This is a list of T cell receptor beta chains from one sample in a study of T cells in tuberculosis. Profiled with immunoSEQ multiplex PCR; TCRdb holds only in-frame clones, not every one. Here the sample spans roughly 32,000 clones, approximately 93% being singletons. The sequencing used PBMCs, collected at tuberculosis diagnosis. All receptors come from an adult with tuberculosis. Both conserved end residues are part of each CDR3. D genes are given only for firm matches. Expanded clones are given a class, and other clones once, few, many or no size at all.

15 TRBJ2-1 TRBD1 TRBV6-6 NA TGTGCCAGCAGTTACGGGGCAGGGGGCTCGGATGAGCAGTTCTTC CASSYGAGGSDEQFF
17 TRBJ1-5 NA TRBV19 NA TGTGCCAGTAGCCCCCGACAGGCCGCAGATAGCAATCAGCCCCAGCATTTT CASSPRQAADSNQPQHF
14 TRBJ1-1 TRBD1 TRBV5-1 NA TGCGCCAGCGGTGAACAGGGGGCGAACACTGAAGCTTTCTTT CASGEQGANTEAFF
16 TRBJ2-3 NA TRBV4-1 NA TGCGCCAGCAGCCAAGATCCTCAACCTAACACAGATACGCAGTATTTT CASSQDPQPNTDTQYF
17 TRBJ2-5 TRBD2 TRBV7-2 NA TGTGCCAGCAATAATCCGGGACTAGCGGGGGGGCAAGAGACCCAGTACTTC CASNNPGLAGGQETQYF
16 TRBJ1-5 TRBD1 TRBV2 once TGTGCCAGCAGCCAATTGGGCACAGGGGAAGGTCAGCCCCAGCATTTT CASSQLGTGEGQPQHF
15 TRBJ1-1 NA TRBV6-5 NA TGTGCCAGCAGTCGACCCTCCCAGGGGAACACTGAAGCTTTCTTT CASSRPSQGNTEAFF
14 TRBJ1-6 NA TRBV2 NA TGTGCCAGCAGTGAAGGCCGGGATGTTTCACCCCTCCACTTT CASSEGRDVSPLHF
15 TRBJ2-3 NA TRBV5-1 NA TGCGCCAGCAGCCCCCCTTCCCTCAGGACAGATACGCAGTATTTT CASSPPSLRTDTQYF
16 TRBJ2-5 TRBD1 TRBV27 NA TGTGCCAGCAGTTTATCAAGGACAGGGGCAGGAGAGACCCAGTACTTC CASSLSRTGAGETQYF
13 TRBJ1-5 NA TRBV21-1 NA TGTGCCAGGTCGGGACACCTCGGTCAGCCCCAGCATTTT CARSGHLGQPQHF
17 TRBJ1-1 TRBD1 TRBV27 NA TGTGCCAGCAGTAAAAACCCCCTCGACAGGGTGTTCCCTGAAGCTTTCTTT CASSKNPLDRVFPEAFF
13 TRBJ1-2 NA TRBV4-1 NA TGCGCCAGCAGCCCTACCCGAGACTATGGCTACACCTTC CASSPTRDYGYTF
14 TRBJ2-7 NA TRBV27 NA TGTGCCAGCAGCCTGACAGGACCAGGCTACGAGCAGTACTTC CASSLTGPGYEQYF
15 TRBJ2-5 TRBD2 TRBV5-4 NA TGTGCCAGCAGCTTGGTGACGGGAGGGGAAGAGACCCAGTACTTC CASSLVTGGEETQYF
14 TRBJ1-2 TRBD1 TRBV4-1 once TGCGCCAGCAGCCAGACCGGGACAGGGTATGGCTACACCTTC CASSQTGTGYGYTF
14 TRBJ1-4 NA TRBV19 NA TGTGCCAGTGGTAATGGGGGGACTAATGAAAAACTGTTTTTT CASGNGGTNEKLFF
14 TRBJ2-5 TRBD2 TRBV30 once TGTGCCTGGAGGACTAGCGGGAGCATACAGACCCAGTACTTC CAWRTSGSIQTQYF
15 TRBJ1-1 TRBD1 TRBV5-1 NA TGCGCCAGCAGCTTTACCGAGACAGGGGTTACTGAAGCTTTCTTT CASSFTETGVTEAFF
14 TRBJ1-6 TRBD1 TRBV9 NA TGTGCCAGCAGCGTGCAGGGGGAGAATTCACCCCTCCACTTT CASSVQGENSPLHF
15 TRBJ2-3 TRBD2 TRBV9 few TGTGCCAGCACCCTAGCGGGACTCCACACAGATACGCAGTATTTT CASTLAGLHTDTQYF
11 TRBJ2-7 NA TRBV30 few TGTGCCTGGGGGCTATCCTACGAGCAGTACTTC CAWGLSYEQYF
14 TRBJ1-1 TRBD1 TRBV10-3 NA TGTGCCATCAGTGGGGGGGGACAGGGGCCTGAAGCTTTCTTT CAISGGGQGPEAFF
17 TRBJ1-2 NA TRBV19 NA TGTGCCAGTAGTATAGATCCCCTCTGGGCAGCTAACTATGGCTACACCTTC CASSIDPLWAANYGYTF
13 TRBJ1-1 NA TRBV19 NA TGTGCCAGTAGGTCGGGGGGTCGGACTGAAGCTTTCTTT CASRSGGRTEAFF
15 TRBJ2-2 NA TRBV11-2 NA TGTGCCAGCAGCTTGAGTAGCGCTTACACCGGGGAGCTGTTTTTT CASSLSSAYTGELFF
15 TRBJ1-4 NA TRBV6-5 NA TGTGCCAGCGCCCCCCTCGCGACACTTAGTGAAAAACTGTTTTTT CASAPLATLSEKLFF
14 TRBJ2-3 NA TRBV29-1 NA TGCAGCGTTGTCAAAGGGGTCAGCACAGATACGCAGTATTTT CSVVKGVSTDTQYF
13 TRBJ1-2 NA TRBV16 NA TGTGCCAGCAGCCAATCCGGTCAGGATGGCTACACCTTC CASSQSGQDGYTF
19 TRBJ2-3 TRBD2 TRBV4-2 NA TGTGCCAGCAGCTCGTTAGGCCCTAGCGGGGGTCCAAGCACAGATACGCAGTATTTT CASSSLGPSGGPSTDTQYF
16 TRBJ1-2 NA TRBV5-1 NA TGCGCCAGCAGCCACGAAGGAGGCAGGCTTAACTATGGCTACACCTTC CASSHEGGRLNYGYTF